This TCR beta chain was found in a study of identical twins' blood T cells (dated by TCRdb to 2012 to 2014). A note on the overall study: The roughly 12 libraries, six for the alpha chain and six for the beta chain, yielded roughly 50 million Illumina reads in total. To assess how genetics influences repertoire formation, the study used next-generation sequencing to compare the TCR alpha and beta chain repertoires of three pairs of monozygous twins.

The library was prepared using 5' RACE. The listed sequencing device is Illumina Genome Analyzer IIx. The RNA-based TCR cDNA libraries were made using a previously described protocol that was modified in several ways. To prevent cross-contamination, sample-specific barcodes were added to both ends of each TCR cDNA library during cDNA synthesis and amplification. Per the original workflow: Each individual had between about 85,000 and nearly 500,000 identified clonotypes, and each library contained roughly 2 to 4 million CDR3-containing reads. Reads with improper barcode index combinations were discarded, after which clonesets were built for each library with the MiTCR software. While assembling CDR3 clonotypes, MiTCR filtered or rescued low-quality reads and corrected PCR and sequencing errors. Artificial out-of-frame clonotypes were mapped to in-frame sequences, with one indel allowed in the CDR3, and then removed. Similarity in V and J gene usage between donors was calculated as the Jensen-Shannon divergence divided by the mean entropy. TCRdb redid the processing of the public reads, applying fastp at Q25 and MiXCR, and retained in-frame beta chains. Rows with one shared CDR3 protein collapse into an entry with the most common genes and DNA. TCRdb's processing, not the study's, gives the V and J calls here. In this sample the table shows hundreds of thousands of distinct CDR3 sequences, roughly 28% of which occur a single time. The ten largest clones add up to about 6.1% of the sample.

Donors were six healthy women forming three monozygous twin pairs. All three twin pairs had been reared together, and it was thought likely that the same infectious agents and vaccines had been met by these twin pairs. TCR cDNA libraries were prepared from RNA that had been isolated from peripheral blood mononuclear cells. Study-wide conclusions, independent of this receptor: V gene usage, even among non-selected out-of-frame TCRbeta clonotypes, was reported to be markedly more similar within twin pairs than between unrelated donors. The study stated that the proposed role of the TCRalpha J segment in MHC recognition during thymic selection needs to be validated by independent studies. Among the most abundant TCRbeta clonotypes, more CDR3 sequences were shared by each donor with her twin than with unrelated donors. The number of shared CDR3 clonotypes between two donors was mainly determined by the product of their cloneset sizes, and twins did not clearly deviate from this trend. Because the twins were reared together, environmental influences could not be ruled out as the explanation for twin similarity.

The CDR3 starts with the cysteine, ends with the phenylalanine, and has 16 residues. The retained sequence is limited to the CDR3, 48 bases, with the frame set at the first base. The germline V gene provides CDR1 SGHTA and CDR2 FQGNSA. V is shortened by 0 bases, J by 3 bases, and the region joining them spans 12 bases. This clonotype turned up a few times. Its antigen remains unidentified. Within one base of it there is no much larger clone, and no base qualities were kept. This chain is built from TRBV7-2 and TRBJ2-4; TRBD1 might be the D gene, on 5 matching bases. The sequenced material came from PBMCs. The sequence was obtained from a woman aged 18-55 years in good health. The DNA sequence reads TGTGCCAGCAGCTTAGCCGTGGACACTTACAAAAACATTCAGTACTTC. It codes for CASSLAVDTYKNIQYF.